The entry below gives a single T cell receptor beta chain sequence along with its context. Its cognate antigen is unknown. V lost 3 bases and J lost 6, with 11 bases in between. CDR1 and CDR2 (germline): LNHDA, SQIVND (reference sequence). This CDR3 is built from 13 residues. The sample belongs to a study of cytomegalovirus exposure and HLA in healthy donors. TCRdb's copy holds only in-frame clones and misses some; the assay was immunoSEQ multiplex PCR. The sample has around 60,000 clones; roughly 94% are singletons. Study findings and constraints: Testing in vitro showed a few CMV-associated chains specific for CMV antigens.

The sequence came from a man younger than 30 in good health and CMV-seropositive. The sample consisted of PBMCs. The V gene is TRBV19, the J gene TRBJ1-2, with TRBD1 as a possible D gene (6 bases). The CDR3 reads CASSIQGSDGYTF. CDR3 nucleotide sequence: TGTGCCAGTAGTATCCAGGGGTCGGATGGCTACACCTTC.